The T cell receptor (beta chain) described here comes from a study of blood T cell repertoires in COVID-19. For the study at large: Some COVID-19 samples were acute and others convalescent; all came from the United States, Italy and Spain.

The germline V gene has CDR1 LGHDT and CDR2 YNNKEL (reference sequence). This CDR3 comprises 14 residues. Trimming stripped 0 bases from V and 10 bases from J, with 12 bases between. The protocol was immunoSEQ multiplex PCR, while the TCRdb copy is restricted to in-frame clones and leaves out a portion. The table lists some 46,000 clones, 85% to 90% of them singletons. Material for sequencing was peripheral blood. V usage is TRBV3-1 (or the pseudogene TRBV3-2) and J usage is TRBJ1-4; D possibly corresponds to TRBD1 (5 bases). This receptor was taken from a man between 60 and 75 years old with acute or convalescent COVID-19. This CDR3 reads CASSQDGSGGKLFF. The CDR3 DNA is TGTGCCAGCAGCCAAGATGGGTCCGGGGGAAAACTGTTTTTT.